The 27 T cell receptor beta chains in this list originate from one sample, sequenced in a study of T-cell reconstitution after alpha-beta-depleted transplantation in children. Preparing the TCRbeta library involved the use of unique molecular identifiers. TCRdb reanalysed the PCR reads using MiXCR and keeps one entry per CDR3 protein. The sample lists 700,000 to 950,000 distinct CDR3 sequences, roughly 15% occurring once. The source was PBMCs, mostly from graft donor cells, collected 360 days after TCRalphabeta/CD19-depleted stem cell transplant. Source of these receptors: a male patient younger than 18 who had a stem cell transplant for acute lymphoblastic leukemia, so the T cells may come from the graft donor.

Comments on this clonotype: The junction and the germline gene differ at one end; a read error may be behind it. This chain joins TRBV27 and TRBJ2-2; possible D gene TRBD2, 6 bases. The germline V gene has CDR1 MNHEY and CDR2 SMNVEV (reference sequence). This CDR3 region has 16 residues. CDR3 loop: CASSLYVGTGTGGLFF. CDR3 sequence (DNA): TGTGCCAGCAGTTTATATGTGGGGACGGGCACCGGGGGGCTGTTTTTT.

This clonotype is a singleton in its sample. The chain carries TRBV15 and TRBJ1-4; TRBD1 might be the D (5 bases). Germline V gene data show CDR1 as LNHNV and CDR2 as YYDKDF (reference sequence). V lost 5 bases, J lost 7 bases, and 17 bases lay in between. This CDR3 has 15 residues. The CDR3 here is CATSGNRLLSEKLFF. The CDR3 nucleotides read TGTGCCACCAGCGGCAACAGGTTACTGTCTGAAAAACTGTTTTTT.

The rearrangement joins TRBV29-1 to TRBJ1-5, with a weak D call TRBD1 (5 bases). The germline V and J ends were trimmed by 4 bases and 2 bases, with 6 bases remaining between them. The CDR3 spans 12 residues. Germline loops: CDR1 SQVTM, CDR2 ANQGSEA. The CDR3 spells CSVGQRNQPQHF. The CDR3 DNA is TGCAGCGTTGGACAGCGCAATCAGCCCCAGCATTTT.

This clonotype was counted ten times or more. The V call is TRBV7-2, the J call TRBJ2-1; TRBD1 matches at 7 bases. CDR3 size: 13 residues. V dropped 3 bases and J dropped 10; count of bases not matched to a gene: 6. Germline lookup yields CDR1 SGHTA and CDR2 FQGNSA. CDR3 nucleotide sequence: TGTGCCAGCAGCTTGACAGGGCGCGGAGAGCAGTTCTTC. Protein product: CASSLTGRGEQFF.

This clonotype was observed at least ten times. This chain links TRBV12-3 or TRBV12-4 with TRBJ1-1; the D is unclear. V gave up 4 bases and J gave up 4 bases, with 10 bases separating them. The CDR3 length is 13 residues. CDR3 loop: CASSSTSVTEAFF. The CDR3, as DNA: TGTGCCAGCAGTTCTACGAGTGTCACTGAAGCTTTCTTT.

The sample holds a few counts of this clonotype. The chain recombines TRBV7-9 with TRBJ2-1; 8 nucleotides align to TRBD2. The CDR3 loop spans 17 amino acids. The V and J ends lost 5 bases and 10 bases, in that order; junction bases with no gene match: 19. Germline V lookup: CDR1 SEHNR, CDR2 FQNEAQ (reference sequence). This CDR3 is CASSPRSAAGGLAEQFF. The CDR3 region has the DNA TGTGCCAGCAGCCCCCGGTCAGCGGCAGGAGGACTAGCCGAGCAGTTCTTC.

The J gene is TRBJ2-4, the V gene TRBV2; 7 positions agree with TRBD2. This CDR3 contains 13 residues. The germline CDR1 and CDR2 sequences are SNHLY and FYNNEI. Trimming took 8 bases from V and 2 from J; bases not matched to a gene: 3. CDR3 residues: CASGTTTKNIQYF. The CDR3 DNA reads TGTGCCAGCGGGACTACAACCAAAAACATTCAGTACTTC.

V usage is TRBV7-6 and J usage is TRBJ2-7; 9 bases fit TRBD1. This CDR3 comprises 17 residues. Losses at the gene ends were 0 bases for V and 6 bases for J; bases not matched to a gene: 12. Germline V CDR1 and CDR2: SGHVS, FNYEAQ. The CDR3 DNA sequence: TGTGCCAGCAGCTTAGCGCCGCTTTGGGACAGGGTTACCGAGCAGTACTTC. As protein: CASSLAPLWDRVTEQYF. Together with reference TRBV7-6 and TRBJ2-7, the CDR3 gives the full variable domain: GAGVSQSPRYKVTKRGQDVALRCDPISGHVSLYWYRQALGQGPEFLTYFNYEAQQDKSGLPNDRFSAERPEGSISTLTIQRTEQRDSAMYRCASSLAPLWDRVTEQYFGPGTRLTVT.

The gene calls are TRBV7-6 and TRBJ2-5; the D gene is possibly TRBD1 (5 bases). Germline lookup yields CDR1 SGHVS and CDR2 FNYEAQ. The CDR3 is 13 amino acids. The V and J ends lost 5 bases and 7 bases respectively, with 14 bases between them. The CDR3, as DNA: TGTGCCAGCAGCCTAAGGGGTCTCGGGACCCAGTACTTC. The encoded protein is CASSLRGLGTQYF.

This clonotype was recorded a few times. This chain connects TRBV3-1 to TRBJ1-2, with 7 bases identical to TRBD1. The CDR3 consists of 17 residues. Germline CDR1 and CDR2: LGHDT and YNNKEL (reference sequence). J was trimmed by 4 bases and V by 6 bases; bases with no gene match: 17. In DNA form, the CDR3 reads TGTGCCAGCAGTCCTCCGACAGGGAAGAACCGGATCTATGGCTACACCTTC. Translated, it gives CASSPPTGKNRIYGYTF.

This clonotype came up many times. The CDR3 protein is CASTPGGNYEQYF. CDR3 nucleotide sequence: TGTGCCAGCACTCCGGGAGGGAACTACGAGCAGTACTTC. The rearrangement joins TRBV12-3 or TRBV12-4 to TRBJ2-7, with TRBD2 identical over 8 bases. The V and J ends lost 7 bases and 3 bases, in that order; junction bases with no gene match: 5. The CDR3 spans 13 residues.

This clonotype was seen only a few times. V usage is TRBV6-2 or TRBV6-3 and J usage is TRBJ2-1; D is unclear. CDR1 and CDR2 from the germline V gene are MNHEY and SVGEGT. This CDR3 region has 15 residues. The ends were cut back, 4 bases at V and 6 bases at J, with 16 bases in the middle. CDR3 DNA: TGTGCCAGCAGTTCGGAGCTCCCCTCCACCAATGAGCAGTTCTTC. Its protein product is CASSSELPSTNEQFF.

This clonotype was counted many times. The chain's CDR3 is CASSLEGLGYTF. The DNA of the CDR3 is TGTGCCAGCAGTTTAGAAGGGCTTGGCTACACCTTC. The chain combines TRBV12-3 or TRBV12-4 with TRBJ1-2; D is undetermined. CDR3 length: 12 residues. Trimming removed 1 base at V and 7 bases at J, with 7 bases between.

The table lists this clonotype with a few counts. The chain combines TRBV20-1 with TRBJ1-1; D may be TRBD1 (6 bases). Germline V gives CDR1 DFQATT, CDR2 SNEGSKA (reference sequence). The ends were cut back, 5 bases at V and 9 bases at J, with 19 bases in the middle. The CDR3 runs to 13 residues. CDR3 residues: CSADRKGDPQAFF. The CDR3 DNA reads TGCAGTGCTGATAGGAAGGGGGATCCGCAAGCTTTCTTT.

The genes are TRBV10-3 and TRBJ1-2; 7 bases map to TRBD1. This CDR3 is 13 amino acids long. J lost 3 bases, V lost 7 bases, and 5 bases had no gene match. Germline lookup yields CDR1 ENHRY and CDR2 SYGVKD. The CDR3 sequence: CAITGTAHYGYTF. CDR3 DNA: TGTGCCATCACCGGGACAGCACACTATGGCTACACCTTC.

This clonotype was picked up many times. The J gene is TRBJ1-1, the V gene TRBV5-1, with TRBD1 identical over 8 bases. This CDR3 region has 14 residues. V gave up 4 bases and J gave up 8 bases; unmatched junction bases: 10. Germline V gene sequence: CDR1 SGHRS, CDR2 YFSETQ. CDR3 amino acids: CASSPTGTGREAFF. The CDR3 DNA reads TGCGCCAGCAGCCCCACCGGGACAGGTCGGGAAGCTTTCTTT.

The table lists this clonotype with a few counts. This sequence joins TRBV12-3 or TRBV12-4 and TRBJ1-1, with D hard to call. Deletions cut 4 bases from V and 1 base from J, with 22 bases between. The CDR3 length is 18 residues. CDR3 sequence reads: CASSYATPARRGNTEAFF. The DNA for the CDR3 is TGTGCCAGCAGTTACGCTACACCCGCGCGGCGGGGGAACACTGAAGCTTTCTTT.

This chain joins TRBV5-5 and TRBJ1-5, with TRBD1 identical over 7 bases. V lost 2 bases and J lost 7; bases outside the gene matches: 6. Per germline, CDR1 SGHKS and CDR2 YYEKEE (reference sequence). This CDR3 is built from 14 residues. The CDR3: CASSFYRGSQPQHF. CDR3 nucleotides: TGTGCCAGCAGCTTTTACAGGGGTAGCCAGCCCCAGCATTTT.

This clonotype was detected a few times. The V call is TRBV5-4, the J call TRBJ2-5; the D call may be TRBD1 or TRBD2 (5 bases each). The CDR3 totals 14 residues. With 3 bases removed from V and 2 bases from J, the gap between germline ends came to 11 bases. CDR1 is SGHNT, CDR2 YYREEE, per germline (reference sequence). The DNA for the CDR3 is TGTGCCAGCAGCTGGGGGACGGTTCAAGAGACCCAGTACTTC. Translating gives CASSWGTVQETQYF.

This chain uses TRBV20-1 with TRBJ1-5, with D possibly being TRBD1 (6 bases). Germline loops: CDR1 DFQATT, CDR2 SNEGSKA (reference sequence). This CDR3 is 14 amino acids long. Deletions cut 6 bases from V and 2 bases from J, with 14 bases between. The chain's CDR3 is CSAKQGNGNQPQHF. The CDR3, as DNA: TGCAGTGCGAAACAGGGTAACGGCAATCAGCCCCAGCATTTT.

This clonotype was seen a handful of times. The V and J genes are TRBV11-3 and TRBJ1-1; a weak D match, TRBD1 (5 bases). Trimming removed 2 bases from V and 0 bases from J, with 10 bases in between. Germline V gene data show CDR1 as SGHNT and CDR2 as YENEEA. The CDR3 length is 15 residues. CDR3 bases: TGTGCCAGCAGCTTAAACTCGGACATGAACACTGAAGCTTTCTTT. Amino acids: CASSLNSDMNTEAFF.

This clonotype came up a few times. J is TRBJ2-1 and V is TRBV30; 10 nucleotides match TRBD2. CDR3 length: 18 residues. V trimming: 0 bases; J trimming: 4 bases; junction bases outside the gene matches: 12. Germline CDR1 GTSNPN, CDR2 SVGIG (reference sequence). In DNA, the CDR3 is TGTGCCTGGAGTGTCTCTCGAAGGACTAGCGGTTTTTACAATGAGCAGTTCTTC. It yields the protein CAWSVSRRTSGFYNEQFF.

This clonotype was recorded a few times. The genes are TRBV7-7 and TRBJ2-3; 8 nucleotides agree with TRBD2. The V segment lost 6 bases and the J segment 1 base; nucleotides outside the gene matches: 3. From germline, CDR1 is SSHAT and CDR2 FNYEAQ (reference sequence). This CDR3 spans 14 amino acids. The CDR3, as DNA: TGTGCCAGCAGGTCGGGACTAGGCACAGATACGCAGTATTTT. Protein sequence: CASRSGLGTDTQYF.

The rearrangement joins TRBV3-1 to TRBJ2-7; D gene unclear. The V gene lost 3 bases and the J gene lost 8 bases, with 14 bases spanning the gap. Germline assignment: CDR1 LGHDT and CDR2 YNNKEL (reference sequence). This CDR3 is built from 13 residues. The CDR3 bases are TGTGCCAGCAGCCAGGCCTACACTACGAAGCAGTACTTC. It is translated as CASSQAYTTKQYF.

This clonotype occurred a few times. The chain couples TRBV5-1 to TRBJ2-7; D is unclear. This CDR3 comprises 15 residues. The V and J ends lost 0 bases and 1 base respectively, with 11 bases between them. In germline, CDR1 is SGHRS, CDR2 YFSETQ. CDR3 DNA sequence: TGCGCCAGCAGCTTGGGGGCCCCTCCTTCCTACGAGCAGTACTTC. Its translation is CASSLGAPPSYEQYF.

At least ten counts were recorded for this clonotype. The J gene is TRBJ2-1, the V gene TRBV7-9, with unresolved D. The CDR3 loop spans 14 amino acids. The V and J ends lost 5 bases and 4 bases respectively, with 12 bases between them. The germline V gene encodes CDR1 SEHNR and CDR2 FQNEAQ (reference sequence). The CDR3 coding sequence is TGTGCCAGCAGCCACCAGGACCGTTACAATGAGCAGTTCTTC. As protein: CASSHQDRYNEQFF.

This clonotype showed up just a few times. The chain couples TRBV6-2 or TRBV6-3 to TRBJ2-7; TRBD2 matches 10 bases. The trim removed 6 bases at V and 3 bases at J, leaving 11 bases unmatched. This CDR3 is 16 amino acids long. The germline CDR1 and CDR2 sequences are MNHEY and SVGEGT. The CDR3 DNA sequence: TGTGCCAGCAGGCCGTCTAGCGGGAGTCTCCTCTACGAGCAGTACTTC. It yields the protein CASRPSSGSLLYEQYF.